These 18 T cell receptor beta chains were sequenced from one sample in a study of cytomegalovirus exposure and HLA in healthy donors (dated by TCRdb to the late 2010s). Libraries were constructed by the immunoSEQ multiplex PCR assay. For the multiplex PCR, a mixture combining 60 forward primers for TCR Vbeta segments and 13 reverse primers for TCR Jbeta segments was used. TCRdb holds this immuneACCESS table with in-frame rearrangements only. Some clones are missing; in checked studies, unresolved V genes explain under half, and the rest has no known cause. Counted in this sample were over 95,000 clones; about 78% of them appeared once. 5% to 5.5% of the sample rests with the top ten. Sample: PBMCs. These receptors all come from a woman in her twenties or thirties in good health and CMV-seropositive.

The chain couples TRBV19 to TRBJ2-7; D is possibly TRBD1 (6 bases). Germline assignment: CDR1 LNHDA and CDR2 SQIVND (reference sequence). The CDR3 loop spans 15 amino acids. The V end lost 4 bases, the J end lost 2 bases, and 15 bases lay between the germline ends. The CDR3 DNA sequence: TGTGCCAGTAGTAAAAGATTACAGGGAACCTACGAGCAGTACTTC. Translated: CASSKRLQGTYEQYF.

The V call is TRBV10-2, the J call TRBJ2-1; 7 positions match TRBD2. This CDR3 is built from 14 residues. J was trimmed by 7 bases and V by 3 bases; bases with no gene match: 6. Germline CDR1 WSHSY, CDR2 SAAADI. The CDR3 region has the DNA TGCGCCAGCAGTGACCCTAGCGGCTTAAATGAGCAGTTCTTC. It encodes CASSDPSGLNEQFF.

The V and J genes are TRBV7-9 and TRBJ1-4; D might be TRBD1 (6 bases). The germline V and J ends were trimmed by 6 bases and 5 bases, with 19 bases remaining between them. From germline, CDR1 is SEHNR and CDR2 FQNEAQ (reference sequence). The CDR3 sequence is 16 residues long. The CDR3 sequence is CASRYQMDRENEKLFF. The DNA for the CDR3 is TGTGCCAGCAGATATCAGATGGACAGAGAAAATGAAAAACTGTTTTTT.

The rearrangement uses TRBV18 and TRBJ1-2, with a possible D match to TRBD1 (6 bases). Between the trimmed V and J ends, which lost 2 bases and 0 bases, there was a span of 16 bases. The CDR3 consists of 17 residues. Per the germline V gene, CDR1 is KGHSH and CDR2 is LQKENI. CDR3 in DNA: TGTGCCAGCTCACCATTGGGGGCAGGAAAGGCTAACTATGGCTACACCTTC. This codes for CASSPLGAGKANYGYTF.

The chain couples TRBV4-1 to TRBJ2-5; 9 bases are shared with TRBD2. With V trimmed by 1 base and J by 5 bases, 8 bases remained unmatched. The CDR3 runs 16 residues. In germline, CDR1 is MGHRA, CDR2 YSYEKL. CDR3 amino acids: CASSQGVAGVRETQYF. As DNA, the CDR3 is TGCGCCAGCAGCCAAGGGGTAGCGGGAGTGCGGGAGACCCAGTACTTC.

CDR3 nucleotides: TGCGCCAGCAGCATACTTACAGGGGTCGAGACCCAGTACTTC. Amino acid sequence: CASSILTGVETQYF. V gene TRBV4-1 combines with J gene TRBJ2-5; 7 bases are shared with TRBD1. This CDR3 contains 14 residues. J lost 5 bases, V lost 5 bases, and 8 bases had no gene match. Germline-derived CDR1 and CDR2 are MGHRA and YSYEKL.

This clone was detected only once. The chain links TRBV6-5 to TRBJ1-5; D is perhaps TRBD1 (6 bases). Germline-derived CDR1 and CDR2 are MNHEY and SVGAGI. Trimming left V 5 bases short and J 7 bases short, with 18 bases between. CDR3 length: 15 residues. CDR3 residues: CASSRTGGGGQPQHF. CDR3 bases: TGTGCCAGCAGTCGAACGGGGGGCGGGGGACAGCCCCAGCATTTT.

The chain joins TRBV7-8 to TRBJ2-1, with TRBD2 matching over 10 bases. The germline CDR1 and CDR2 sequences are SGHVS and FQNEAQ. CDR3 length: 17 amino acids. After removal of 5 bases from V and 7 bases from J, the junction contained 14 bases not matched to a gene. Here the CDR3 DNA reads TGTGCCAGCAGCGGACCGGGACTAGCGACGACGGGGAATGAGCAGTTCTTC. Its protein product is CASSGPGLATTGNEQFF.

The genes are TRBV6-1 and TRBJ1-5; possibly TRBD1 for D (5 bases). Trimming removed 2 bases from V and 6 bases from J, with 11 bases in between. Germline V gene data show CDR1 as MNHNS and CDR2 as SASEGT. The CDR3 spans 14 residues. CDR3 DNA: TGTGCCAGCAGTGAATCGGAGGGGACTCAGCCCCAGCATTTT. Protein product: CASSESEGTQPQHF.

This chain links TRBV7-2 with TRBJ2-7; 8 positions match TRBD2. The CDR3 runs 17 residues. The V and J ends lost 2 bases and 3 bases, in that order; junction bases with no gene match: 12. Germline loops: CDR1 SGHTA, CDR2 FQGNSA. This CDR3 reads CASSLIWVAGTNYEQYF. The CDR3, as DNA: TGTGCCAGCAGCTTAATTTGGGTAGCGGGAACAAACTACGAGCAGTACTTC.

The V and J genes are TRBV7-9 and TRBJ1-2; TRBD1 matches at 10 bases. Germline V gene lookup returns CDR1 SEHNR and CDR2 FQNEAQ (reference sequence). The J segment lost 8 bases and the V segment lost 3 bases, leaving 12 bases of the junction unmatched. This CDR3 region has 16 residues. The CDR3: CASSLNPGQGFGGYTF. The CDR3, as DNA: TGTGCCAGCAGCTTGAACCCGGGACAGGGGTTTGGAGGCTACACCTTC.

The chain has TRBV6-4 and TRBJ1-6; D may be TRBD1 (5 bases). Germline CDR1 and CDR2: MRHNA and SNTAGT. The CDR3 is 13 amino acids. V lost 3 bases to trimming and J lost 6 bases, with 6 bases between them. CDR3 sequence: CASSEQGNSPLHF. The CDR3 coding sequence is TGTGCCAGCAGTGAGCAGGGTAATTCACCCCTCCACTTT.

This rearrangement joins TRBV9 to TRBJ1-1; D ambiguous. V was shortened by 4 bases and J by 0 bases, with 7 bases between the two germline ends. This CDR3 contains 13 residues. In germline, CDR1 is SGDLS, CDR2 YYNGEE. In DNA form, the CDR3 reads TGTGCCAGCAGCTCACATATGAACACTGAAGCTTTCTTT. Its protein is CASSSHMNTEAFF.

The V gene is TRBV7-3, the J gene TRBJ2-2, with 10 bases aligning to TRBD2. This CDR3 comprises 16 residues. CDR1 is SGHTA and CDR2 is FQGTGA in the germline V gene. V trimming: 4 bases; J trimming: 2 bases; junction bases outside the gene matches: 4. For the CDR3, the DNA is TGTGCCAGCAGCTGGGCTAGCGGGGGTAACACCGGGGAGCTGTTTTTT. It translates to CASSWASGGNTGELFF.

The chain recombines TRBV6-4 with TRBJ1-1, with 8 bases matching TRBD1. The CDR3 is 14 residues long. J was trimmed by 5 bases and V by 4 bases; bases with no gene match: 6. CDR1 and CDR2 (germline): MRHNA, SNTAGT. In nucleotides, the CDR3 is TGTGCCAGCAGTGCAGGGGGCGAGGGGACTGAAGCTTTCTTT. The encoded protein is CASSAGGEGTEAFF.

This clone was found a few times. The genes are TRBV7-3 and TRBJ2-4, with TRBD1 as a possible D gene (5 bases). The CDR3 has 15 residues. Germline V gene sequence: CDR1 SGHTA, CDR2 FQGTGA. Between the trimmed V and J ends, which lost 3 bases and 0 bases, there was a span of 9 bases. CDR3 in DNA: TGTGCCAGCAGCTTTCTGACAGTAGCCAAAAACATTCAGTACTTC. Translated: CASSFLTVAKNIQYF.

This chain connects TRBV11-3 to TRBJ2-1, with 8 bases matching TRBD2. After removal of 3 bases from V and 7 bases from J, the junction contained 8 bases not matched to a gene. The CDR3 length is 15 residues. In germline, CDR1 is SGHNT, CDR2 YENEEA. The chain's CDR3 is CASSFIRGGPNEQFF. DNA of the CDR3: TGTGCCAGCAGCTTTATCCGGGGGGGGCCTAATGAGCAGTTCTTC.

The chain is built from TRBV10-1 and TRBJ1-5; 9 bases agree with TRBD1. Germline V gives CDR1 WNHNN, CDR2 SYGVQD (reference sequence). The CDR3 length is 12 residues. V shed 8 bases and J 4 bases; nucleotides not matched to a gene: 0. CDR3 nucleotide sequence: TGCGCCAGCGGGACAGGGAATCAGCCCCAGCATTTT. Translation: CASGTGNQPQHF.